A single sample gave rise to the 7 T cell receptor beta chains below, sequenced in a study of blood T cell repertoires in COVID-19. Using immunoSEQ multiplex PCR, the repertoire was profiled, and TCRdb retains in-frame clones only, with some absent. The table has about 210,000 clones, under 95% seen once. Sequencing was performed on peripheral blood. All receptors derive from a man between 25 and 39 years old with acute or convalescent COVID-19.

V is TRBV19 and J is TRBJ2-6; the D gene is possibly TRBD1 (5 bases). This CDR3 comprises 16 residues. Per germline, CDR1 LNHDA and CDR2 SQIVND (reference sequence). V lost 4 bases, J lost 5 bases, and 15 bases lay in between. The CDR3 loop reads CASSTSVNRRANVLTF. In nucleotides, the CDR3 is TGTGCCAGTAGTACCAGCGTCAACAGGAGGGCCAACGTCCTGACTTTC.

The rearrangement uses TRBV27 and TRBJ2-7; 7 positions match TRBD2. The CDR3 contains 15 residues. Looked up from germline, CDR1 is MNHEY and CDR2 is SMNVEV (reference sequence). Trimming removed 0 bases from V and 3 bases from J; junction bases left unmatched: 5. CDR3 nucleotides: TGTGCCAGCAGTTTATCGATTAGCGGGTTCTACGAGCAGTACTTC. It specifies CASSLSISGFYEQYF.

The chain recombines TRBV4-1 with TRBJ1-2; weak D call: TRBD1 (5 bases). V was trimmed by 3 bases and J by 4 bases, leaving 9 bases between them. This CDR3 is built from 13 residues. CDR1 and CDR2 from the germline V gene are MGHRA and YSYEKL. CDR3 sequence: CASSQGLGYGYTF. The CDR3 DNA is TGCGCCAGCAGCCAGGGGCTCGGCTATGGCTACACCTTC.

In DNA, the CDR3 is TGTGCCAGCATCTTACACGTGACAAATAGCAATCAGCCCCAGCATTTT. Translation: CASILHVTNSNQPQHF. The chain carries TRBV28 and TRBJ1-5; D gene uncertain. This CDR3 spans 16 amino acids. From germline, CDR1 is MDHEN and CDR2 SYDVKM. Trimming removed 7 bases from V and 0 bases from J, with 16 bases in between.

This chain links TRBV2 with TRBJ2-2; D is perhaps TRBD1 (5 bases). V was shortened by 7 bases and J by 0 bases, with 18 bases between the two germline ends. Germline CDR1 SNHLY, CDR2 FYNNEI. The CDR3 has 17 amino acids. The CDR3 loop is CASIPLTGPANTGELFF. The CDR3 DNA is TGTGCCAGCATCCCCCTAACAGGCCCCGCGAACACCGGGGAGCTGTTTTTT.

This chain uses TRBV28 with TRBJ1-5; 7 bases map to TRBD1. The germline gives CDR1 MDHEN, CDR2 SYDVKM. Trimming took 3 bases from V and 6 from J; bases not matched to a gene: 5. The CDR3 runs 14 residues. The CDR3: CASSFGQAIQPQHF. CDR3 bases: TGTGCCAGCAGTTTTGGACAGGCAATTCAGCCCCAGCATTTT.

The chain is built from TRBV27 and TRBJ1-1, with 7 bases aligning to TRBD1. After removal of 6 bases from V and 0 bases from J, the junction contained 10 bases not matched to a gene. This CDR3 region has 16 residues. Germline assignment: CDR1 MNHEY and CDR2 SMNVEV (reference sequence). The CDR3 nucleotides are TGTGCCAGCAGCCCCTGGACAGGTGGATTGAACACTGAAGCTTTCTTT. Translation gives CASSPWTGGLNTEAFF.